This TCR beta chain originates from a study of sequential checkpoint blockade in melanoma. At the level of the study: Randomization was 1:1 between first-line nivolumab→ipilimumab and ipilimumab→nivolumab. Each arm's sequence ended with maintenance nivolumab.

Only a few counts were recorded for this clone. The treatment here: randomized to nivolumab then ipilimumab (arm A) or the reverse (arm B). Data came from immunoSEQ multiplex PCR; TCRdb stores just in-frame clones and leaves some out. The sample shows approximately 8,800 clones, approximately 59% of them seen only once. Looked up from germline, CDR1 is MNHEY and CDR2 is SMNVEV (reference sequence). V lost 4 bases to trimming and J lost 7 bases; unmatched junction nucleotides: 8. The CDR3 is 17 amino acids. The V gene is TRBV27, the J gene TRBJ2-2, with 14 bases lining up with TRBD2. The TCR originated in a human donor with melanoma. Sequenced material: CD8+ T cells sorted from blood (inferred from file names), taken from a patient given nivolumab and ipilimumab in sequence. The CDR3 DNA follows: TGTGCCAGCAGTTCAAGGGGGGGGACTAGCGGGGGCGGGGAGCTGTTTTTT. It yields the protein CASSSRGGTSGGGELFF.